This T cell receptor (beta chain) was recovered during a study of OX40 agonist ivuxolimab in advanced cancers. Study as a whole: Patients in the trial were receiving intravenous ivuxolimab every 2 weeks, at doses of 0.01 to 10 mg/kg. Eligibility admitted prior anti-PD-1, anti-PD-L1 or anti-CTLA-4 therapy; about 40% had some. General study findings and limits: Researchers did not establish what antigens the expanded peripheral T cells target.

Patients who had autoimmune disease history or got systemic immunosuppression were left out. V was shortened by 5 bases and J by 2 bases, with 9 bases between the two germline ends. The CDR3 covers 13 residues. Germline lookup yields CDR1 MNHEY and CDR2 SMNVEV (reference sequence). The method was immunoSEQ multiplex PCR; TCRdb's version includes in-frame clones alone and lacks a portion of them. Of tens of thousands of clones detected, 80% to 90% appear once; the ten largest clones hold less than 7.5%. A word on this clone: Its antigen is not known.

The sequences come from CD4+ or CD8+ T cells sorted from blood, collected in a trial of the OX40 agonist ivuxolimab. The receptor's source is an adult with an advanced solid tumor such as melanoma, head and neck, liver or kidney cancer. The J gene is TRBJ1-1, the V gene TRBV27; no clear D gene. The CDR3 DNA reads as TGTGCCAGCAGTCCCTACAGAAACACTGAAGCTTTCTTT. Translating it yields CASSPYRNTEAFF.